One sample yielded the 20 T cell receptor beta chains listed below, sequenced in a study of ipilimumab plus nivolumab after autologous stem cell transplantation. Produced via immunoSEQ multiplex PCR; TCRdb's table is partial and in-frame only. Of some 15,000 clones listed, 65% to 80% are singletons. Specimen: PBMCs, collected in a trial of ipilimumab plus nivolumab as post-transplant consolidation. The receptors here all came from a male donor with primary mediastinal lymphoma.

CDR3 DNA sequence: TGTGCCAGCAGTCATAAGAGCAATCAGCCCCAGCATTTT. It encodes CASSHKSNQPQHF. The chain has TRBV27 and TRBJ1-5; no reliable D call. The CDR3 extends over 13 amino acids. CDR1 and CDR2 (germline): MNHEY, SMNVEV (reference sequence). V dropped 5 bases and J dropped 1 base, with 6 bases sitting between them.

This clone is classed as medium-sized (0.01 to 0.1%). This sequence joins TRBV5-5 and TRBJ1-3, with 9 positions matching TRBD1. This CDR3 comprises 15 residues. Trimming took 4 bases from V and 4 from J; bases not matched to a gene: 6. Germline lookup yields CDR1 SGHKS and CDR2 YYEKEE (reference sequence). Here the CDR3 reads CASSLDRGFGNTIYF. CDR3 nucleotides: TGTGCCAGCAGCCTGGACAGGGGATTCGGAAACACCATATATTTT.

V usage is TRBV25-1 and J usage is TRBJ1-3, with TRBD1 as a possible D gene (5 bases). V gave up 3 bases and J gave up 8 bases, with 17 bases separating them. Germline V gene lookup returns CDR1 MGHDK and CDR2 SYGVNS. The CDR3 extends over 15 amino acids. Here the CDR3 reads CASSDRGPKGYTIYF. CDR3 nucleotide sequence: TGTGCCAGCAGTGATAGGGGCCCGAAGGGGTACACCATATATTTT.

The CDR3 sequence: CASSPAGPEEQYF. The CDR3 coding sequence is TGTGCCAGCTCACCAGCAGGTCCGGAGGAGCAGTACTTC. This chain joins TRBV18 and TRBJ2-7; D is unresolved. The germline V and J ends were trimmed by 2 bases and 7 bases, with 12 bases remaining between them. Looked up from germline, CDR1 is KGHSH and CDR2 is LQKENI. The CDR3 covers 13 residues.

This sequence joins TRBV2 and TRBJ2-7; perhaps TRBD1 as D (5 bases). Trimming cost V 4 bases and J 2 bases, with 18 bases left between them. This CDR3 has 16 residues. The germline gives CDR1 SNHLY, CDR2 FYNNEI. This CDR3 is CASSGSGNWVPYEQYF. As DNA, the CDR3 is TGTGCCAGCAGTGGGTCAGGGAATTGGGTACCCTACGAGCAGTACTTC. The whole variable domain, remainder taken from reference TRBV2 and TRBJ2-7, is EPEVTQTPSHQVTQMGQEVILRCVPISNHLYFYWYRQILGQKVEFLVSFYNNEISEKSEIFDDQFSVERPDGSNFTLKIRSTKLEDSAMYFCASSGSGNWVPYEQYFGPGTRLTVT.

In this sample, this clone turned up a few times. This CDR3 reads CASNSQGANEKLFF. The CDR3 coding sequence is TGTGCCAGCAACTCCCAGGGCGCGAATGAAAAACTGTTTTTT. V gene TRBV5-4 combines with J gene TRBJ1-4; D perhaps matches TRBD1 (5 bases). There are 14 residues in the CDR3. The V and J ends lost 6 bases and 5 bases respectively, with 14 bases between them. Germline loops: CDR1 SGHNT, CDR2 YYREEE (reference sequence).

CDR3 DNA sequence: TGTGCCAGCAGTGTACAGGGACTGAACACTGAAGCTTTCTTT. Translating it yields CASSVQGLNTEAFF. This sequence joins TRBV6-1 and TRBJ1-1; tentatively, D is TRBD1 (6 bases). CDR3 length: 14 amino acids. The V gene lost 4 bases and the J gene lost 0 bases, with 9 bases spanning the gap. In germline, CDR1 is MNHNS, CDR2 SASEGT.

V gene TRBV7-6 combines with J gene TRBJ2-3; possibly TRBD2 for D (6 bases). The germline V and J ends were trimmed by 5 bases and 2 bases, with 14 bases remaining between them. The CDR3 sequence is 15 residues long. CDR1 SGHVS and CDR2 FNYEAQ come from the germline V gene. As DNA, the CDR3 is TGTGCCAGCAGCCCCTCGGGACTTGTCACAGATACGCAGTATTTT. Translating gives CASSPSGLVTDTQYF.

This rearrangement joins TRBV10-2 to TRBJ2-1; 9 bases fit TRBD2. V was pared by 5 bases and J by 9 bases, with 8 bases of the junction left unmatched. The CDR3 covers 14 residues. Germline assignment: CDR1 WSHSY and CDR2 SAAADI. As DNA, the CDR3 is TGCGCCAGCAGTAATAGCGGGGGAATGGGTGAGCAGTTCTTC. It specifies CASSNSGGMGEQFF.

This sequence joins TRBV2 and TRBJ2-2; 9 bases map to TRBD1. Trimming cost V 5 bases and J 2 bases; bases outside gene matches: 12. Germline values: CDR1 SNHLY, CDR2 FYNNEI. The CDR3 consists of 18 residues. CDR3 DNA sequence: TGTGCCAGCAGTCTTATACGCCCGGGACAGGGAAACACCGGGGAGCTGTTTTTT. Residues: CASSLIRPGQGNTGELFF.

This clone appeared a few times. J is TRBJ2-2 and V is TRBV5-1; possible D gene TRBD1, 6 bases. Trimming stripped 4 bases from V and 1 base from J, with 8 bases between. The length of the CDR3 is 14 residues. The germline V gene encodes CDR1 SGHRS and CDR2 YFSETQ. The CDR3 sequence is CASSLGQNTGELFF. The CDR3 nucleotides read TGCGCCAGCAGCCTGGGACAGAACACCGGGGAGCTGTTTTTT.

The CDR3 DNA is TGTGCCAGCGGGTTATCTGGGGCCAACGTCCTGACTTTC. This codes for CASGLSGANVLTF. The rearrangement links TRBV2 to TRBJ2-6, with D unclear. Germline CDR1 is SNHLY and CDR2 is FYNNEI. Between the trimmed V and J ends, which lost 8 bases and 1 base, there was a span of 6 bases. The CDR3 is made up of 13 amino acids.

The chain joins TRBV2 to TRBJ2-7, with unresolved D. V lost 6 bases and J lost 4, with 19 bases in between. CDR1 is SNHLY, CDR2 FYNNEI, per germline. The length of the CDR3 is 15 residues. CDR3 in DNA: TGTGCCAGCAGGGATATTACATACGCTAGGTACGAGCAGTACTTC. Its translation: CASRDITYARYEQYF.

J is TRBJ1-1 and V is TRBV5-1; a possible D gene is TRBD1 (5 bases). Germline V gives CDR1 SGHRS, CDR2 YFSETQ. V was cut by 5 bases and J by 0 bases, with 11 bases left in between. This CDR3 comprises 14 residues. The CDR3 spells CASRGDVMNTEAFF. CDR3 in DNA: TGCGCCAGCAGGGGGGACGTGATGAACACTGAAGCTTTCTTT.

The chain uses TRBV2 and TRBJ2-5; 10 nucleotides align to TRBD1. Trimming at V came to 3 bases and at J to 2 bases, leaving 3 bases not matched to a gene. This CDR3 has 15 residues. CDR1 SNHLY and CDR2 FYNNEI come from the germline V gene. Here the CDR3 reads CASSEDRGAQETQYF. For the CDR3, the DNA is TGTGCCAGCAGTGAGGACAGGGGGGCACAAGAGACCCAGTACTTC. The full variable domain, rest sourced from reference TRBV2 and TRBJ2-5, is EPEVTQTPSHQVTQMGQEVILRCVPISNHLYFYWYRQILGQKVEFLVSFYNNEISEKSEIFDDQFSVERPDGSNFTLKIRSTKLEDSAMYFCASSEDRGAQETQYFGPGTRLLVL.

The genes are TRBV18 and TRBJ2-2; tentatively, D is TRBD1 (5 bases). Trimming removed 1 base at V and 7 bases at J, with 7 bases between. The CDR3 has 13 amino acids. Germline V gives CDR1 KGHSH, CDR2 LQKENI. The CDR3 here is CASSPQGNGELFF. The DNA for the CDR3 is TGTGCCAGCTCACCACAGGGGAACGGGGAGCTGTTTTTT.

The chain recombines TRBV27 with TRBJ2-2; no clear D gene. V shed 5 bases and J shed 0 bases, with 13 bases lying between them. The CDR3 contains 16 residues. Germline CDR1 and CDR2: MNHEY and SMNVEV (reference sequence). CDR3: CASSDPGSANTGELFF. Written as DNA, the CDR3 is TGTGCCAGCAGTGACCCCGGGTCGGCGAACACCGGGGAGCTGTTTTTT.

J is TRBJ2-5 and V is TRBV7-9; weak D call: TRBD1 (5 bases). The CDR3 loop spans 14 amino acids. The V end lost 5 bases, the J end lost 1 base, and 11 bases lay between the germline ends. Germline CDR1 SEHNR, CDR2 FQNEAQ (reference sequence). For the CDR3, the DNA is TGTGCCAGCAGCCGACAGTTCGCCCAAGAGACCCAGTACTTC. Its protein is CASSRQFAQETQYF.

The genes are TRBV2 and TRBJ1-4; no definite D call. CDR1 and CDR2 (germline): SNHLY, FYNNEI. The CDR3 is 13 amino acids. V lost 1 base and J lost 5, with 5 bases in between. The CDR3 sequence is CASSEVPNEKLFF. The CDR3, as DNA: TGTGCCAGCAGTGAAGTCCCGAATGAAAAACTGTTTTTT.

The chain combines TRBV6-1 with TRBJ2-7; 8 positions match TRBD1. The junction had 13 bases not matched to a gene; V was cut back by 2 bases and J by 4 bases. This CDR3 has 17 amino acids. Germline assignment: CDR1 MNHNS and CDR2 SASEGT. The CDR3 is CASSEFNMGQDLYEQYF. In DNA form, the CDR3 reads TGTGCCAGCAGTGAATTTAATATGGGACAGGACTTATACGAGCAGTACTTC.